These 22 T cell receptor beta chains originate from one sample sequenced in a study of molecular identifiers for immune sequencing clone quantification. In TCRdb, the PCR reads were re-called with MiXCR into one record per CDR3 protein. The profile shows 460,000 or so distinct CDR3 sequences, roughly a fifth of them singletons. Sequenced sample: naive CD8+ T cells from blood, with Jurkat cell RNA spiked in. The subset was: FACS-sorted CD8+CD4-CCR7+CD45RA+ naive T cells. These receptors were taken from a human donor in good health. Some libraries in this study had Jurkat cell RNA spiked in.

A few counts support this clonotype. The chain has TRBV6-2 or TRBV6-3 and TRBJ2-1, with 13 bases matching TRBD2. The junction had 9 bases not matched to a gene; V was cut back by 6 bases and J by 7 bases. The V gene's germline CDR1 is MNHEY and CDR2 SVGEGT. The CDR3 sequence is 16 residues long. The CDR3 loop reads CASRITSGGADNEQFF. The DNA of the CDR3 is TGTGCCAGCAGGATTACTAGCGGGGGGGCAGATAATGAGCAGTTCTTC.

V usage is TRBV14 and J usage is TRBJ2-7, with 9 bases that match TRBD1. CDR3 length equals 13 residues. Trimming at V came to 4 bases and at J to 6 bases, leaving 4 bases not matched to a gene. CDR1 is SGHDN, CDR2 FVKESK, per germline. The CDR3 sequence is CASSLTGGGEQYF. The CDR3 DNA reads TGTGCCAGCAGCCTAACAGGGGGCGGCGAGCAGTACTTC.

Many counts were recorded for this clonotype. This chain joins TRBV5-1 and TRBJ1-1; D gene unclear. The V end was cut by 6 bases, the J end by 0 bases, with 12 bases between. Germline CDR1 reads SGHRS; CDR2 reads YFSETQ. The CDR3 has 14 amino acids. The CDR3 DNA follows: TGCGCCAGCAATTATGGTGAGATGAACACTGAAGCTTTCTTT. It translates to CASNYGEMNTEAFF.

This clonotype has just a few counts. The V gene is TRBV12-3 or TRBV12-4, the J gene TRBJ2-2, with 7 bases aligning to TRBD1. Trimming cost V 7 bases and J 6 bases; bases outside gene matches: 8. CDR3 length: 14 residues. The CDR3 nucleotides read TGTGCCAGCACCAGGGAGAGGGGGCCCGGGGAGCTGTTTTTT. Protein: CASTRERGPGELFF.

This clonotype came up many times. The chain is built from TRBV5-4 and TRBJ2-5; 9 positions match TRBD1. Looked up from germline, CDR1 is SGHNT and CDR2 is YYREEE (reference sequence). With V trimmed by 5 bases and J by 6 bases, 5 bases remained unmatched. This CDR3 contains 13 residues. The CDR3 reads CASSTGTGQTQYF. For the CDR3, the DNA is TGTGCCAGCAGTACCGGGACAGGGCAGACCCAGTACTTC.

This clonotype was detected many times. The chain has TRBV11-2 and TRBJ1-4, with D perhaps TRBD1 (5 bases). This CDR3 comprises 14 residues. With 1 base removed from V and 5 bases from J, the gap between germline ends came to 8 bases. Germline values: CDR1 SGHAT, CDR2 FQNNGV. In nucleotides, the CDR3 is TGTGCCAGCAGCTTAGCAGGGTCCAATGAAAAACTGTTTTTT. It translates to CASSLAGSNEKLFF. Full variable domain (remainder filled in from reference TRBV11-2 and TRBJ1-4): EAGVAQSPRYKIIEKRQSVAFWCNPISGHATLYWYQQILGQGPKLLIQFQNNGVVDDSQLPKDRFSAERLKGVDSTLKIQPAKLEDSAVYLCASSLAGSNEKLFFGSGTQLSVL.

This rearrangement joins TRBV6-2 or TRBV6-3 to TRBJ1-2; perhaps TRBD1 as D (5 bases). V was cut by 7 bases and J by 4 bases, with 10 bases left in between. The CDR3 spans 12 residues. Germline CDR1 is MNHEY and CDR2 is SVGEGT. The CDR3, as DNA: TGTGCCAGCATGGAGGGGCTCTATGGCTACACCTTC. Protein: CASMEGLYGYTF.

This clonotype was found many times. This chain connects TRBV7-3 to TRBJ2-3; 7 nucleotides match TRBD1. The CDR3 consists of 18 residues. With 0 bases clipped from V and 4 bases from J, the junction kept 13 bases outside the gene matches. Germline CDR1 is SGHTA and CDR2 is FQGTGA. The chain's CDR3 is CASSLTGRGGLSPDTQYF. The CDR3, as DNA: TGTGCCAGCAGCTTAACGGGACGAGGGGGCTTAAGCCCAGATACGCAGTATTTT.

The CDR3 DNA reads TGTGCCAGTAGCTACATCCCGCTAGGCTATGGCTACACCTTC. Protein: CASSYIPLGYGYTF. This chain uses TRBV19 with TRBJ1-2, with D unresolved. The CDR3 sequence is 14 residues long. CDR1 and CDR2 (germline): LNHDA, SQIVND (reference sequence). V lost 6 bases, J lost 4 bases, and 15 bases lay in between.

This clonotype has ten or more counts. The V gene is TRBV6-6, the J gene TRBJ1-3; D gene ambiguous. The V gene's germline CDR1 is MNHNY and CDR2 SVGAGI (reference sequence). The CDR3 contains 16 residues. Trimming took off 0 bases at V and 5 bases at J, with 14 bases between the two ends. The DNA of the CDR3 is TGTGCCAGCAGTTACTCATTATACTCTGGTAGAAACACCATATATTTT. It is translated as CASSYSLYSGRNTIYF.

This clonotype was picked up a small number of times. This chain links TRBV20-1 with TRBJ2-7; TRBD1 agrees at 7 bases. J lost 0 bases, V lost 1 base, and 6 bases had no gene match. In germline, CDR1 is DFQATT, CDR2 SNEGSKA (reference sequence). The CDR3 is made up of 15 amino acids. The CDR3 sequence is CSARGGTASSYEQYF. CDR3 DNA sequence: TGCAGTGCTAGAGGGGGGACAGCGAGCTCCTACGAGCAGTACTTC.

This clonotype was observed a handful of times. V and J are TRBV7-9 and TRBJ1-5; TRBD1 matches 8 bases. Germline CDR1 SEHNR, CDR2 FQNEAQ (reference sequence). The CDR3 consists of 14 residues. J lost 7 bases, V lost 5 bases, and 7 bases had no gene match. The CDR3 bases are TGTGCCAGCAGCGATGGGACAGGACAACAGCCCCAGCATTTT. It yields the protein CASSDGTGQQPQHF.

This rearrangement joins TRBV27 to TRBJ2-3, with D perhaps TRBD2 (6 bases). The V end lost 6 bases, the J end lost 5 bases, and 21 bases lay between the germline ends. This CDR3 is built from 16 residues. Germline V gene lookup returns CDR1 MNHEY and CDR2 SMNVEV (reference sequence). CDR3 DNA: TGTGCCAGCAGACTCTCTAGCGCGGGATCGGTAGATACGCAGTATTTT. It specifies CASRLSSAGSVDTQYF.

This clonotype was counted only a few times. The rearrangement joins TRBV7-9 to TRBJ1-2, with D possibly being TRBD1 (5 bases). Germline CDR1 SEHNR, CDR2 FQNEAQ (reference sequence). The V end was cut by 3 bases, the J end by 4 bases, with 9 bases between. The CDR3 is 13 amino acids. The CDR3: CASSFQGSYGYTF. The CDR3 DNA follows: TGTGCCAGCAGCTTCCAGGGAAGCTATGGCTACACCTTC. The full variable domain, with the rest looked up from reference TRBV7-9 and TRBJ1-2, is DTGVSQNPRHKITKRGQNVTFRCDPISEHNRLYWYRQTLGQGPEFLTYFQNEAQLEKSRLLSDRFSAERPKGSFSTLEIQRTEQGDSAMYLCASSFQGSYGYTFGSGTRLTVV.

The rearrangement links TRBV7-3 to TRBJ2-3; D is ambiguous. Trimming removed 4 bases at V and 6 bases at J, with 11 bases between. Germline V gene lookup returns CDR1 SGHTA and CDR2 FQGTGA. The CDR3 is made up of 13 amino acids. CDR3 sequence reads: CASSSQWQDTQYF. In nucleotides, the CDR3 is TGTGCCAGCAGCTCCCAATGGCAGGATACGCAGTATTTT.

In its sample, this clonotype was seen many times. In nucleotides, the CDR3 is TGCGCCAGCAGCCAAGAAGGGGATGGGTCAGATACGCAGTATTTT. Its translation is CASSQEGDGSDTQYF. The genes are TRBV4-3 and TRBJ2-3, with D perhaps matching TRBD1 (5 bases). Germline V gene data show CDR1 as LGHNA and CDR2 as YSLEER. This CDR3 contains 15 residues. Trimming shortened V by 0 bases and J by 4 bases, and 11 bases separated the two germline ends.

This clonotype was counted at least ten times. J is TRBJ1-6 and V is TRBV27; no definite D call. CDR1 and CDR2 (germline): MNHEY, SMNVEV (reference sequence). Trimming took 2 bases from V and 9 from J, leaving 11 bases between them. This CDR3 is 14 amino acids long. DNA for the CDR3: TGTGCCAGCAGTTTAGGTCTGATAGGTTCACCCCTCCACTTT. Its protein is CASSLGLIGSPLHF.

The chain employs TRBV20-1 and TRBJ2-7; the D gene is possibly TRBD2 (5 bases). The CDR3 sequence is 16 residues long. CDR1 is DFQATT, CDR2 SNEGSKA, per germline (reference sequence). V was cut by 0 bases and J by 5 bases, with 20 bases left in between. The CDR3, as DNA: TGCAGTGCTAGAGATCTATTTGGACGGGAAGGCGACGAGCAGTACTTC. Its translation is CSARDLFGREGDEQYF.

In its sample, this clonotype was seen a few times. The rearrangement links TRBV9 to TRBJ2-6; possibly TRBD1 or TRBD2 for D (5 bases each). Germline values: CDR1 SGDLS, CDR2 YYNGEE. The CDR3 is 15 amino acids. Trimming removed 3 bases at V and 0 bases at J, with 7 bases between. In nucleotides, the CDR3 is TGTGCCAGCAGCGGGGACGGCTCTGGGGCCAACGTCCTGACTTTC. This sequence encodes CASSGDGSGANVLTF.

In its sample, this clonotype was seen a few times. The chain combines TRBV2 with TRBJ1-2, with 10 bases identical to TRBD1. The germline CDR1 and CDR2 sequences are SNHLY and FYNNEI. This CDR3 contains 15 residues. After removal of 6 bases from V and 8 bases from J, the junction contained 12 bases not matched to a gene. The CDR3 sequence is CASRPPPDRGYGYTF. The CDR3 DNA sequence: TGTGCCAGCAGGCCTCCCCCGGACAGGGGGTACGGCTACACCTTC.

The chain carries TRBV7-6 and TRBJ2-2, with TRBD2 matching over 7 bases. Germline V gene lookup returns CDR1 SGHVS and CDR2 FNYEAQ. The CDR3 contains 15 residues. The junction had 4 bases not matched to a gene; V was cut back by 5 bases and J by 1 base. In nucleotides, the CDR3 is TGTGCCAGCAGCCCGGCTAGCGGGAACACCGGGGAGCTGTTTTTT. It codes for CASSPASGNTGELFF.

This clonotype was picked up a small number of times. The chain recombines TRBV4-3 with TRBJ1-5; D gene ambiguous. Germline V gene lookup returns CDR1 LGHNA and CDR2 YSLEER. This CDR3 contains 17 residues. V lost 0 bases to trimming and J lost 1 base, with 13 bases between them. The CDR3 sequence: CASSQEVVSGSNQPQHF. CDR3 DNA sequence: TGCGCCAGCAGCCAAGAGGTAGTCTCGGGAAGCAATCAGCCCCAGCATTTT.